Presented here are 28 T cell receptor beta chains from one specimen sequenced in a study of cytomegalovirus exposure and HLA in healthy donors. This PCR relied on a set of 60 Vbeta primers and 13 Jbeta primers. Using immunoSEQ multiplex PCR, the repertoire was profiled, and TCRdb retains in-frame clones only, with some absent. The repertoire holds about 150,000 clones, over 75% seen once, with about 2.5% in the top ten. Sequenced input: PBMCs. The source is a male donor in good health and CMV-seronegative.

The rearrangement links TRBV30 to TRBJ2-2; the match to TRBD2 covers 8 bases. Germline lookup yields CDR1 GTSNPN and CDR2 SVGIG (reference sequence). There are 16 residues in the CDR3. J gave up 0 bases and V 2 bases, and 5 bases lay outside the gene matches. The CDR3 region has the DNA TGTGCCTGGAGTTACCAGCGGGGGACGAACACCGGGGAGCTGTTTTTT. This codes for CAWSYQRGTNTGELFF. Full variable domain (missing parts from reference TRBV30 and TRBJ2-2): SQTIHQWPATLVQPVGSPLSLECTVEGTSNPNLYWYRQAAGRGLQLLFYSVGIGQISSEVPQNLSASRPQDRQFILSSKKLLLSDSGFYLCAWSYQRGTNTGELFFGEGSRLTVL.

This clone was seen a few times. The chain carries TRBV7-9 and TRBJ2-1; D is possibly TRBD2 (5 bases). Germline loops: CDR1 SEHNR, CDR2 FQNEAQ (reference sequence). The CDR3 consists of 14 residues. The V end was cut by 5 bases, the J end by 0 bases, with 8 bases between. The CDR3 nucleotides read TGTGCCAGCAGCCCACTAGGCTCCTACAATGAGCAGTTCTTC. It yields the protein CASSPLGSYNEQFF.

The V call is TRBV6-1, the J call TRBJ1-1; D is perhaps TRBD1 (6 bases). The V end was cut by 6 bases, the J end by 11 bases, with 16 bases between. The CDR3 extends over 12 amino acids. Per the germline V gene, CDR1 is MNHNS and CDR2 is SASEGT. The CDR3 region is CASRKNGGPAFF. The DNA of the CDR3 is TGTGCCAGCAGAAAAAACGGGGGGCCGGCTTTCTTT.

This chain joins TRBV27 and TRBJ2-5; 10 bases are a match to TRBD1. The CDR3 has 18 residues. Germline lookup yields CDR1 MNHEY and CDR2 SMNVEV (reference sequence). Trimming removed 5 bases from V and 5 bases from J; junction bases left unmatched: 17. The CDR3 sequence is CASSTPRPGTGDVETQYF. DNA of the CDR3: TGTGCCAGCAGTACCCCTCGACCGGGGACAGGGGACGTGGAGACCCAGTACTTC.

CDR3 in amino acids: CASSPSRLGTEAFF. CDR3 DNA: TGTGCCAGCAGCCCCTCGAGGCTTGGGACTGAAGCTTTCTTT. This chain joins TRBV9 and TRBJ1-1; D ambiguous. CDR3 length equals 14 residues. The germline CDR1 and CDR2 sequences are SGDLS and YYNGEE. V shed 4 bases and J shed 5 bases, with 15 bases lying between them.

The chain uses TRBV7-2 and TRBJ2-5, with 7 bases identical to TRBD2. The DNA end is more similar to TRBJ2-7, so the J call may be wrong. The CDR3 consists of 15 residues. The germline CDR1 and CDR2 sequences are SGHTA and FQGNSA. In DNA, the CDR3 is TGTGCCAGCAGCTTAGAGGGACTACTTTCCTACGAGCAGTACTTC. It is translated as CASSLEGLLSYEQYF.

The sample holds one count of this clone. The CDR3, as DNA: TGTGCCAGCAGCTCCCTGGAAACGGCGGGGCCCCAGCATTTT. Translation: CASSSLETAGPQHF. This sequence joins TRBV5-4 and TRBJ1-5; D call uncertain. Trimming stripped 3 bases from V and 9 bases from J, with 16 bases between. Germline V gives CDR1 SGHNT, CDR2 YYREEE (reference sequence). The CDR3 contains 14 residues.

The rearrangement uses TRBV19 and TRBJ1-6; D is ambiguous. The CDR3 is 14 residues long. V lost 3 bases and J lost 6, with 9 bases in between. Germline values: CDR1 LNHDA, CDR2 SQIVND (reference sequence). The CDR3 region has the DNA TGTGCCAGTAGTATTGGGAGCACTAATTCACCCCTCCACTTT. Translated: CASSIGSTNSPLHF.

V is TRBV29-1 and J is TRBJ2-5; D is perhaps TRBD2 (6 bases). The V and J ends lost 6 bases and 5 bases respectively, with 16 bases between them. CDR1 is SQVTM and CDR2 is ANQGSEA in the germline V gene. The CDR3 totals 13 residues. The CDR3 DNA reads TGCAGCGTCGCCACTAGCACCAGGGAGACCCAGTACTTC. It specifies CSVATSTRETQYF.

This chain links TRBV27 with TRBJ1-1; D uncertain. Germline loops: CDR1 MNHEY, CDR2 SMNVEV (reference sequence). The CDR3 is 14 amino acids. With 0 bases removed from V and 0 bases from J, the gap between germline ends came to 5 bases. DNA for the CDR3: TGTGCCAGCAGTTTATCTACGGTGAACACTGAAGCTTTCTTT. Amino acid sequence: CASSLSTVNTEAFF.

The V and J genes are TRBV6-1 and TRBJ2-7, with D possibly being TRBD2 (5 bases). Between the trimmed V and J ends, which lost 11 bases and 6 bases, there was a span of 17 bases. The CDR3 runs 12 residues. CDR1 MNHNS and CDR2 SASEGT come from the germline V gene. Here the CDR3 DNA reads TGTGCCCTGAGGGCAAGGCGCGGCGAGCAGTACTTC. This translates into CALRARRGEQYF.

The V and J genes are TRBV30 and TRBJ1-5; 8 bases line up with TRBD1. The V segment lost 1 base and the J segment 8 bases; nucleotides outside the gene matches: 10. This CDR3 region has 15 residues. Germline lookup yields CDR1 GTSNPN and CDR2 SVGIG (reference sequence). In DNA form, the CDR3 reads TGTGCCTGGAGTGCGAACCAGGGGGCCCTAGAGCCCCAGCATTTT. This gives the protein CAWSANQGALEPQHF. The variable domain in full, with the rest retrieved from reference TRBV30 and TRBJ1-5, is SQTIHQWPATLVQPVGSPLSLECTVEGTSNPNLYWYRQAAGRGLQLLFYSVGIGQISSEVPQNLSASRPQDRQFILSSKKLLLSDSGFYLCAWSANQGALEPQHFGDGTRLSIL.

The chain couples TRBV7-6 to TRBJ2-7; 7 bases are a match to TRBD2. Trimming removed 5 bases from V and 3 bases from J; junction bases left unmatched: 7. The germline CDR1 and CDR2 sequences are SGHVS and FNYEAQ. CDR3 length: 14 amino acids. Written as DNA, the CDR3 is TGTGCCAGCAGCCCTGAGCGGGGTCGCTACGAGCAGTACTTC. It yields the protein CASSPERGRYEQYF. The full variable domain, rest sourced from reference TRBV7-6 and TRBJ2-7, is GAGVSQSPRYKVTKRGQDVALRCDPISGHVSLYWYRQALGQGPEFLTYFNYEAQQDKSGLPNDRFSAERPEGSISTLTIQRTEQRDSAMYRCASSPERGRYEQYFGPGTRLTVT.

The genes are TRBV7-9 and TRBJ1-2; the match to TRBD1 covers 7 bases. This CDR3 has 14 amino acids. With V trimmed by 0 bases and J by 7 bases, 5 bases remained unmatched. CDR1 and CDR2 (germline): SEHNR, FQNEAQ (reference sequence). The CDR3 DNA is TGTGCCAGCAGCTTAGCCCACAGGGGATCTGGCTACACCTTC. This codes for CASSLAHRGSGYTF.

V and J are TRBV2 and TRBJ1-6; unclear D gene. This CDR3 region has 12 residues. The germline gives CDR1 SNHLY, CDR2 FYNNEI. V was trimmed by 6 bases and J by 11 bases, leaving 11 bases between them. This CDR3 is CASSSPEAPLHF. The CDR3 region has the DNA TGTGCCAGCAGCTCACCAGAGGCACCCCTCCACTTT.

This clone was recorded only once. The CDR3 here is CASSPGQGTDTQYF. CDR3 nucleotides: TGTGCCAGCAGCCCAGGACAGGGAACAGATACGCAGTATTTT. The V gene is TRBV5-4, the J gene TRBJ2-3; TRBD1 aligns across 8 bases. Looked up from germline, CDR1 is SGHNT and CDR2 is YYREEE (reference sequence). The CDR3 runs to 14 residues. After removal of 4 bases from V and 3 bases from J, the junction contained 4 bases not matched to a gene.

In this sample, this clone turned up once. This rearrangement joins TRBV4-1 to TRBJ1-2; no reliable D call. Germline V CDR1 and CDR2: MGHRA, YSYEKL. This CDR3 contains 15 residues. V was cut by 3 bases and J by 7 bases, with 18 bases left in between. In DNA, the CDR3 is TGCGCCAGCAGCCAGGAAAATATACCGGCGGCTGGCTACACCTTC. Translating it yields CASSQENIPAAGYTF.

This chain joins TRBV7-9 and TRBJ1-3, with TRBD1 matching over 7 bases. V lost 3 bases, J lost 2 bases, and 7 bases stayed unmatched. The CDR3 covers 16 residues. Germline loops: CDR1 SEHNR, CDR2 FQNEAQ (reference sequence). The CDR3, as DNA: TGTGCCAGCAGCTTTACCCGACAGGGAACTGGAAACACCATATATTTT. Amino acids: CASSFTRQGTGNTIYF.

This clone was seen only once. This chain links TRBV27 with TRBJ1-5, with 7 positions matching TRBD1. The CDR3 sequence is 15 residues long. V lost 6 bases, J lost 1 base, and 6 bases stayed unmatched. From germline, CDR1 is MNHEY and CDR2 SMNVEV (reference sequence). CDR3 sequence (DNA): TGTGCCAGCAGAAGGGGGCTTCGGAGCAATCAGCCCCAGCATTTT. As protein: CASRRGLRSNQPQHF.

The chain recombines TRBV5-1 with TRBJ2-2, with D possibly being TRBD2 (6 bases). CDR3 length: 16 amino acids. Germline V lookup: CDR1 SGHRS, CDR2 YFSETQ. Trimming cost V 1 base and J 1 base, with 11 bases left between them. The CDR3 coding sequence is TGCGCCAGCAGCTTGTGGGGGGACCTGAACACCGGGGAGCTGTTTTTT. Translating gives CASSLWGDLNTGELFF.

Only one count was recorded for this clone. V and J are TRBV27 and TRBJ2-2, with D perhaps matching TRBD1 (6 bases). Trimming took off 3 bases at V and 5 bases at J, with 16 bases between the two ends. Per germline, CDR1 MNHEY and CDR2 SMNVEV (reference sequence). CDR3 length equals 16 residues. The chain's CDR3 is CASSLEPLGTTGELFF. The CDR3 nucleotides are TGTGCCAGCAGTTTGGAGCCGCTTGGGACAACCGGGGAGCTGTTTTTT.

V is TRBV14 and J is TRBJ1-1; 10 nucleotides line up with TRBD1. V shed 7 bases and J 4 bases; nucleotides not matched to a gene: 9. The CDR3 totals 15 residues. CDR1 and CDR2 (germline): SGHDN, FVKESK. Here the CDR3 DNA reads TGTGCCAGCAATCCCCTGACAGGGGGCCCCACTGAAGCTTTCTTT. Translation: CASNPLTGGPTEAFF. The entire variable domain, with the rest obtained from reference TRBV14 and TRBJ1-1, is as follows: EAGVTQFPSHSVIEKGQTVTLRCDPISGHDNLYWYRRVMGKEIKFLLHFVKESKQDESGMPNNRFLAERTGGTYSTLKVQPAELEDSGVYFCASNPLTGGPTEAFFGQGTRLTVV.

In its sample, this clone was seen a few times. The chain uses TRBV5-1 and TRBJ2-2; D remains unclear. The CDR3 contains 12 residues. Germline values: CDR1 SGHRS, CDR2 YFSETQ. V lost 6 bases, J lost 6 bases, and 9 bases lay in between. In nucleotides, the CDR3 is TGCGCCAGCATGCTTTCGGCCGGGGAGCTGTTTTTT. Translating gives CASMLSAGELFF.

The chain has TRBV29-1 and TRBJ1-1, with D hard to call. CDR1 is SQVTM, CDR2 ANQGSEA, per germline. V lost 4 bases, J lost 5 bases, and 17 bases lay in between. There are 14 residues in the CDR3. The CDR3 sequence: CSVGGGPRRTEAFF. CDR3 coding DNA: TGCAGCGTTGGGGGAGGCCCCCGAAGAACTGAAGCTTTCTTT.

The count of this clone is one. The chain employs TRBV19 and TRBJ1-2; possible D gene TRBD1, 6 bases. V dropped 4 bases and J dropped 2 bases, with 14 bases sitting between them. Germline CDR1 is LNHDA and CDR2 is SQIVND (reference sequence). The CDR3 is 15 amino acids. CDR3 nucleotides: TGTGCCAGTAGTAATATGAGGACAGCGAACTATGGCTACACCTTC. It is translated as CASSNMRTANYGYTF.

The J gene is TRBJ2-1, the V gene TRBV29-1; no definite D call. Trimming stripped 7 bases from V and 0 bases from J, with 10 bases between. The CDR3 spans 13 residues. CDR1 is SQVTM, CDR2 ANQGSEA, per germline. CDR3 loop: CSGGTSSYNEQFF. The CDR3 DNA reads as TGCAGCGGAGGCACGAGCTCCTACAATGAGCAGTTCTTC.

J is TRBJ2-6 and V is TRBV19; the D gene is possibly TRBD2 (5 bases). CDR3 length equals 15 residues. The germline gives CDR1 LNHDA, CDR2 SQIVND (reference sequence). Trimming cost V 5 bases and J 2 bases, with 10 bases left between them. The CDR3 DNA reads TGTGCCAGTAGTCCAGGACTGGCTGGGGCCAACGTCCTGACTTTC. Translating gives CASSPGLAGANVLTF.

V usage is TRBV7-2 and J usage is TRBJ1-1; perhaps TRBD1 as D (5 bases). Germline V gene lookup returns CDR1 SGHTA and CDR2 FQGNSA. Trimming removed 7 bases from V and 7 bases from J, with 19 bases in between. CDR3 size: 14 residues. The CDR3 DNA is TGTGCCAGCACCCGCAGGACTCGGGGGGGTGAAGCTTTCTTT. Translated: CASTRRTRGGEAFF.